These 10 T cell receptor beta chains originate from one sample sequenced in a study of response to subunit inactivated influenza vaccine. Using its own MiXCR run on the RT-PCR reads, TCRdb lists one record per CDR3 protein. The sample lists roughly 570,000 distinct CDR3 sequences, around 13% occurring once. This material consisted of PBMCs from blood, taken 45 days after vaccination. All receptors come from a man in his fifties who received an inactivated influenza vaccine.

This clonotype was picked up many times. The J gene is TRBJ2-2, the V gene TRBV7-2, with D hard to call. The CDR3 is 14 residues long. Per the germline V gene, CDR1 is SGHTA and CDR2 is FQGNSA. Trimming removed 1 base from V and 5 bases from J, with 8 bases in between. The chain's CDR3 is CASSLVAGTGELFF. CDR3 nucleotides: TGTGCCAGCAGCTTAGTGGCTGGAACCGGGGAGCTGTTTTTT. The full variable domain, its missing parts supplied by reference TRBV7-2 and TRBJ2-2, is GAGVSQSPSNKVTEKGKDVELRCDPISGHTALYWYRQSLGQGLEFLIYFQGNSAPDKSGLPSDRFSAERTGGSVSTLTIQRTQQEDSAVYLCASSLVAGTGELFFGEGSRLTVL.

The genes are TRBV6-1 and TRBJ1-6; D ambiguous. CDR3 size: 17 residues. The V gene lost 6 bases and the J gene lost 0 bases, with 15 bases spanning the gap. Germline loops: CDR1 MNHNS, CDR2 SASEGT. CDR3 amino acids: CASRGGSESSYNSPLHF. In nucleotides, the CDR3 is TGTGCCAGCAGAGGAGGGTCCGAAAGCTCCTATAATTCACCCCTCCACTTT.

V gene TRBV12-3 or TRBV12-4 combines with J gene TRBJ2-7; D gene ambiguous. The V end was cut by 3 bases, the J end by 2 bases, with 11 bases between. This CDR3 is built from 14 residues. Here the CDR3 reads CASSFEDRTYEQYF. In DNA, the CDR3 is TGTGCCAGCAGTTTTGAGGACCGTACCTACGAGCAGTACTTC.

This clonotype came up a few times. The chain uses TRBV10-3 and TRBJ1-2, with D tentatively TRBD1 (5 bases). In germline, CDR1 is ENHRY, CDR2 SYGVKD. V was cut by 6 bases and J by 5 bases, with 16 bases left in between. This CDR3 comprises 14 residues. This chain's CDR3 is CAIRGDGALYGYTF. As DNA, the CDR3 is TGTGCCATCAGAGGAGATGGGGCGCTTTATGGCTACACCTTC.

The rearrangement joins TRBV14 to TRBJ1-1, with D hard to call. The CDR3 is 12 amino acids. Germline V CDR1 and CDR2: SGHDN, FVKESK. V lost 4 bases and J lost 10, with 13 bases in between. As DNA, the CDR3 is TGTGCCAGCAGCCTCGGTCCCGCGAGAGCTTTCTTT. It specifies CASSLGPARAFF.

This clonotype was seen more than once but under ten times. V and J are TRBV5-5 and TRBJ2-1; D might be TRBD2 (6 bases). The CDR3 sequence is 16 residues long. V lost 0 bases, J lost 3 bases, and 13 bases lay in between. Germline V CDR1 and CDR2: SGHKS, YYEKEE (reference sequence). In DNA form, the CDR3 reads TGTGCCAGCAGCTTGGCAGGTGCGGGAAGCTACAATGAGCAGTTCTTC. Its translation is CASSLAGAGSYNEQFF.

The chain couples TRBV28 to TRBJ1-1; D is undetermined. This CDR3 contains 13 residues. The V end lost 7 bases, the J end lost 0 bases, and 9 bases lay between the germline ends. Germline V lookup: CDR1 MDHEN, CDR2 SYDVKM. The CDR3 DNA reads TGTGCCAGCACCCCGTCCATGAACACTGAAGCTTTCTTT. Residues: CASTPSMNTEAFF.

The chain joins TRBV7-9 to TRBJ2-7; no firm D call. The germline V gene has CDR1 SEHNR and CDR2 FQNEAQ (reference sequence). The CDR3 covers 16 residues. V gave up 7 bases and J gave up 0 bases, with 19 bases separating them. CDR3 bases: TGTGCCAGCACTTCATATCCGGGCAGAAGCTCCTACGAGCAGTACTTC. It encodes CASTSYPGRSSYEQYF.

The sample holds a few counts of this clonotype. J is TRBJ1-1 and V is TRBV5-1, with TRBD1 as a possible D gene (6 bases). Germline loops: CDR1 SGHRS, CDR2 YFSETQ. V was shortened by 0 bases and J by 4 bases, with 10 bases between the two germline ends. The CDR3 sequence is 14 residues long. The CDR3 nucleotides read TGCGCCAGCAGCTTGGGCAGGGGCAGCACTGAAGCTTTCTTT. This gives the protein CASSLGRGSTEAFF. The whole variable domain, filled in from reference TRBV5-1 and TRBJ1-1, reads KAGVTQTPRYLIKTRGQQVTLSCSPISGHRSVSWYQQTPGQGLQFLFEYFSETQRNKGNFPGRFSGRQFSNSRSEMNVSTLELGDSALYLCASSLGRGSTEAFFGQGTRLTVV.

The V and J genes are TRBV29-1 and TRBJ2-5, with no clear D. V was cut by 4 bases and J by 2 bases, with 14 bases left in between. CDR3 length: 14 residues. From germline, CDR1 is SQVTM and CDR2 ANQGSEA. The CDR3 spells CSVVSLSGQETQYF. The CDR3 bases are TGCAGCGTTGTATCCCTGTCGGGTCAAGAGACCCAGTACTTC. The variable domain in full, with the rest retrieved from reference TRBV29-1 and TRBJ2-5, is SAVISQKPSRDICQRGTSLTIQCQVDSQVTMMFWYRQQPGQSLTLIATANQGSEATYESGFVIDKFPISRPNLTFSTLTVSNMSPEDSSIYLCSVVSLSGQETQYFGPGTRLLVL.